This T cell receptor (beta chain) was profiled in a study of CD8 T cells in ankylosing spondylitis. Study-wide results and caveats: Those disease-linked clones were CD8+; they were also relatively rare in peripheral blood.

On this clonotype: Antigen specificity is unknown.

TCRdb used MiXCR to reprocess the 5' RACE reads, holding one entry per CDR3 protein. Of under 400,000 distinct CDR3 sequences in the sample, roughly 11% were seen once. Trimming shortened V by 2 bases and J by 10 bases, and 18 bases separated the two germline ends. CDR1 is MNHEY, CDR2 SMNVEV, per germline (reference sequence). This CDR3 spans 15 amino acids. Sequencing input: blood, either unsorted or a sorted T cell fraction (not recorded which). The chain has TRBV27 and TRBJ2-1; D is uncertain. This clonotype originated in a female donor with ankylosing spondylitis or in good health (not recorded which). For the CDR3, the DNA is TGTGCCAGCAGTTTACACAGCCTTATTGGTATGGAGCAGTTCTTC. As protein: CASSLHSLIGMEQFF.